This entry features one T cell receptor (beta chain) sequence. As yet, its antigen is unknown. The sample originates from a study of siplizumab effects on memory and regulatory T cells. Study observations and caveats: Contribution to the alloresponse seemed major for naive T cells, which also seemed more diverse than memory cells. Few alloreactive clones mapped to unstimulated subsets. Alloreactive CD4+ clones that could be mapped were on average about 74% Treg-derived with siplizumab, against roughly 25% in controls. Fewer alloreactive sequences mapped to unstimulated CD4+ memory cells under siplizumab.

Method: immunoSEQ multiplex PCR; TCRdb's copy keeps in-frame clones and lacks some. The data show about 120,000 clones, 93% seen once. CDR3 length: 16 residues. The trim removed 2 bases at V and 2 bases at J, leaving 6 bases unmatched. Germline V CDR1 and CDR2: SGHDT, YYEEEE. The rearrangement links TRBV5-6 to TRBJ2-3, with 9 positions matching TRBD2. The sequencing sample was made of non-Treg CD4+ T cells sorted from blood. This TCR came from a human donor in good health. CDR3 sequence: CASSLRLAGVTDTQYF. CDR3 DNA sequence: TGTGCCAGCAGCTTACGGTTAGCGGGGGTCACAGATACGCAGTATTTT.